This entry describes one T cell receptor (beta chain). The antigen is not known. The study recruited healthy Caucasian donors from Russia who were aged about 6 to 90. The authors drew around 9.3 milliliters of peripheral blood from each donor. With each sample, at least 6 micrograms of total RNA were extracted. The data originate from a study of blood T cells in healthy people across ages. The study's findings and limits: Fewer expanded clones and more diversity marked long-lived versus aged donors.

The germline CDR1 and CDR2 sequences are LGHDT and YNNKEL (reference sequence). Trimming shortened V by 4 bases and J by 0 bases, and 22 bases separated the two germline ends. CDR3 length: 18 residues. Then a second PCR, running about 6 to 12 cycles, was carried out with a sample-barcoded 5' primer and a J-beta primer mix. Each CDR3 protein is one row after TCRdb ran MiXCR on the 5' RACE reads. The sample has some 1 million distinct CDR3 sequences, more than 40% seen once. V and J are TRBV3-1 and TRBJ2-7; no reliable D call. Sequenced input: blood. This clonotype was sampled from a woman aged 55-70 years in good health. CDR3 region: CASSPSGGGARASYEQYF. In DNA form, the CDR3 reads TGTGCCAGCAGCCCCTCGGGCGGCGGAGCACGAGCCTCCTACGAGCAGTACTTC.